This TCR beta chain was sequenced in a study of T cells in Graves' hyperthyroidism and ophthalmopathy. Active moderate-to-severe ophthalmopathy, Clinical Activity Score at least 3, NOSPECS at least 4, under 3 months' duration. The germline gives CDR1 DFQATT, CDR2 SNEGSKA (reference sequence). With 6 bases clipped from V and 3 bases from J, the junction kept 14 bases outside the gene matches. The CDR3 totals 17 residues. RNA transcripts served as the template for amplifying TCR beta CDR3 regions. RT-PCR in the first round (using the HTBI primer set) targeted the TCR CDR3. Using its own MiXCR run on the multiplex PCR reads, TCRdb lists one record per CDR3 protein. Among about 380,000 distinct CDR3 sequences, roughly 20% were seen once, and the ten largest hold 35% to 45%.

The sample comprised blood. The chain has TRBV20-1 and TRBJ2-1; TRBD2 agrees at 10 bases. The clonotype originates from a man aged 18 to 29 with Graves' ophthalmopathy. The CDR3 loop reads CSAIETSSGGFYNEQFF. CDR3 nucleotide sequence: TGCAGTGCCATAGAGACGTCTAGCGGGGGATTCTACAATGAGCAGTTCTTC.